One T cell receptor (beta chain) is described in this entry. Its antigen is undetermined. The entry originates in a study of cytomegalovirus exposure and HLA in healthy donors. Broader study findings: TCR beta chains associated with HLA were, in a later analysis, more clonally expanded than equally common others. The authors judged a highly shared variant cluster likely a sequencing artifact. Confirmation was obtained in vitro that a few CMV-associated chains are specific for CMV antigens.

CDR3 length equals 13 residues. 13 Jbeta primers and 60 Vbeta primers were used for the PCR. Authors' processing steps: In a later analysis, some 10 million of tens of millions of unique beta chains occurred in at least two donors. Using immunoSEQ multiplex PCR, the repertoire was profiled, and TCRdb retains in-frame clones only, with some absent. That table supplies the V and J calls and clone size; D and trimming were determined from the DNA. The sample has roughly 140,000 clones; 73% are singletons. The receptor was isolated from a human donor in good health. The chain employs TRBV21-1 and TRBJ1-2; TRBD1, the table's D call, was not compared with the DNA. TRBV21-1 is flagged as a pseudogene. Input material: PBMCs. CDR3 sequence: CASSSSRDRVSTF. CDR3 DNA: TGTGCCAGCAGCTCTTCCCGGGACAGGGTATCCACCTTC.